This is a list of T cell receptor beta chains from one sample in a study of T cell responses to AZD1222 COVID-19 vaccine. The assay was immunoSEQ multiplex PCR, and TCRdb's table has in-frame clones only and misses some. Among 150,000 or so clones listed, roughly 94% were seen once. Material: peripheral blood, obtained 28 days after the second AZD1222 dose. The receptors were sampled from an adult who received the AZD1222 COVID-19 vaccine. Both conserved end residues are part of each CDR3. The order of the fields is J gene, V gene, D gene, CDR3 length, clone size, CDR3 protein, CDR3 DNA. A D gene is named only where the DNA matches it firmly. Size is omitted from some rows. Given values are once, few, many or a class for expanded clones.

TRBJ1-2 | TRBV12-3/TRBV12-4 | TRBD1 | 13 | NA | CASRPTGVYGYTF | TGTGCCAGCAGACCAACAGGGGTCTATGGCTACACCTTC
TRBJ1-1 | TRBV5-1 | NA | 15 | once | CASSFIRNTNTEAFF | TGCGCCAGCAGCTTTATCAGGAACACGAACACTGAAGCTTTCTTT
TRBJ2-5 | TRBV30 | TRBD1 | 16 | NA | CAWREFRDRGSETQYF | TGTGCCTGGAGGGAGTTTAGGGACAGGGGGTCAGAGACCCAGTACTTC
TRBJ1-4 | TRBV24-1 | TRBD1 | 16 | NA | CATSDRDRVENEKLFF | TGTGCCACCAGTGACCGCGACAGGGTGGAAAATGAAAAACTGTTTTTT
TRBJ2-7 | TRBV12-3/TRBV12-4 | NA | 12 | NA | CASSFGAYEQYF | TGTGCCAGCAGTTTCGGGGCTTACGAGCAGTACTTC
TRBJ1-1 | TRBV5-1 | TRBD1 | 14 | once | CASSLVGTGTEAFF | TGCGCCAGCAGCTTGGTGGGGACAGGGACTGAAGCTTTCTTT
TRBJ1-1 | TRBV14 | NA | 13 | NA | CASSPFRTTEAFF | TGTGCCAGCAGCCCATTTAGGACGACTGAAGCTTTCTTT
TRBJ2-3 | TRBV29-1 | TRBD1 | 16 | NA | CSVEGTGTGSTDTQYF | TGCAGCGTTGAAGGAACCGGGACAGGCAGCACAGATACGCAGTATTTT
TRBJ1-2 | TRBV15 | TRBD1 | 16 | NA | CATSRDRDSYNYGYTF | TGTGCCACCAGCAGAGACCGGGACAGCTATAACTATGGCTACACCTTC
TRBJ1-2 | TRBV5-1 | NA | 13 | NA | CASSLEHSYGYTF | TGCGCCAGCAGCCTCGAACATAGCTATGGCTACACCTTC
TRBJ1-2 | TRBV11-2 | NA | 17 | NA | CASSLDLGARGNYGYTF | TGTGCCAGCAGCTTAGATCTTGGCGCCAGGGGTAACTATGGCTACACCTTC
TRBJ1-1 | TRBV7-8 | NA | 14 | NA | CASSPQTGNTEAFF | TGTGCCAGCAGCCCTCAGACGGGGAACACTGAAGCTTTCTTT
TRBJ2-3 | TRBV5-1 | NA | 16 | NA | CASSLEGRRGADTQYF | TGCGCCAGCAGCTTGGAAGGGCGTCGTGGGGCAGATACGCAGTATTTT
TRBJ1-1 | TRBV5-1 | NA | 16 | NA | CASSLSRGGLDTEAFF | TGCGCCAGCAGCTTGTCCAGGGGAGGATTGGACACTGAAGCTTTCTTT
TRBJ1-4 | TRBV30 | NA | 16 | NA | CAWSPAGESGGEKLFF | TGTGCCTGGAGTCCGGCGGGGGAATCCGGGGGTGAAAAACTGTTTTTT
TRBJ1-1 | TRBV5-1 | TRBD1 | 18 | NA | CASSLDEDRAPMNTEAFF | TGCGCCAGCAGCTTGGATGAGGACAGGGCCCCTATGAACACTGAAGCTTTCTTT
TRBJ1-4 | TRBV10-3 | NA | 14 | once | CAIGPGGRGEKLFF | TGTGCCATCGGTCCCGGGGGCAGAGGTGAAAAACTGTTTTTT
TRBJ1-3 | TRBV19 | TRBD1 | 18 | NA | CASSPGTGPASSGNTIYF | TGTGCCAGTAGTCCAGGGACAGGGCCGGCGAGCTCTGGAAACACCATATATTTT
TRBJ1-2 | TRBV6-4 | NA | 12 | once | CASSDSLYGYTF | TGTGCCAGCAGTGACAGCCTCTATGGCTACACCTTC
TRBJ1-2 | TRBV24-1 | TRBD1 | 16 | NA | CATSDFDVRGGYGYTF | TGTGCCACCAGTGATTTTGATGTCAGGGGGGGTTATGGCTACACCTTC
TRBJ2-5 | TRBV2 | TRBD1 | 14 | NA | CASSTGQGAGTQYF | TGTGCCAGCAGTACCGGACAGGGGGCCGGGACCCAGTACTTC
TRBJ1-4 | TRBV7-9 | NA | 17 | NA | CASSFYTGSPTNEKLFF | TGTGCCAGCAGCTTTTACACCGGGTCCCCAACTAATGAAAAACTGTTTTTT
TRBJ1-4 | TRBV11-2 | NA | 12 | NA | CASSQPFEKLFF | TGTGCCAGCAGCCAACCGTTCGAAAAACTGTTTTTT
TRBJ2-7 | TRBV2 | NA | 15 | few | CASSSDPLLPYEQYF | TGTGCCAGCAGTAGTGACCCCCTACTCCCCTACGAGCAGTACTTC
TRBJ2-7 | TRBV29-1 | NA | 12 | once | CSVEFTSYEQYF | TGCAGCGTTGAATTTACGTCCTACGAGCAGTACTTC
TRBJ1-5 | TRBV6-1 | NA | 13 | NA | CASSEPGNQPQHF | TGTGCCAGCAGTGAGCCGGGCAATCAGCCCCAGCATTTT
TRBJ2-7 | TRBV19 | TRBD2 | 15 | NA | CASSSGLGGAYEQYF | TGTGCCAGTAGCAGCGGACTAGGCGGCGCCTACGAGCAGTACTTC
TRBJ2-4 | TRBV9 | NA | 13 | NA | CASSVEWRDIQYF | TGTGCCAGCAGCGTAGAATGGAGAGACATTCAGTACTTC
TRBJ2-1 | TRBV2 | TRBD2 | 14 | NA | CASSLGGLAAEQFF | TGTGCCAGCAGCCTGGGGGGACTAGCGGCTGAGCAGTTCTTC
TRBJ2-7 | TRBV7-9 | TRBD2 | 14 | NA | CASSFGAGIYEQYF | TGTGCCAGCAGCTTTGGAGCGGGGATCTACGAGCAGTACTTC
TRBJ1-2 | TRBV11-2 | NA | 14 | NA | CASSLGQRLYGYTF | TGTGCCAGCAGCTTAGGACAGCGACTGTATGGCTACACCTTC
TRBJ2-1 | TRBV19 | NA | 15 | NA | CASNQAGSFRNEQFF | TGTGCCAGTAACCAAGCAGGGTCCTTTAGAAATGAGCAGTTCTTC
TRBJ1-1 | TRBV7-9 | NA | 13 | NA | CASTRTGVPEAFF | TGTGCCAGCACCCGGACGGGGGTCCCTGAAGCTTTCTTT
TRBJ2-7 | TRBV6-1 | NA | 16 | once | CASSELGGRGGYEQYF | TGTGCCAGCAGTGAACTAGGGGGCAGGGGAGGCTACGAGCAGTACTTC
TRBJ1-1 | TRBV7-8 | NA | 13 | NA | CASSHSGNTEAFF | TGTGCCAGCAGCCATTCAGGAAACACTGAAGCTTTCTTT
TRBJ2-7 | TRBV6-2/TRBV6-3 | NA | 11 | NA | CASSQISEQYF | TGTGCCAGCAGTCAGATTTCCGAGCAGTACTTC
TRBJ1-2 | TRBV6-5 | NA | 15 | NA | CASSYSTDFVLGYTF | TGTGCCAGCAGTTACTCGACAGATTTTGTATTGGGCTACACCTTC
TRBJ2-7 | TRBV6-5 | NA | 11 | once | CASSLSSEQYF | TGTGCCAGCAGTTTATCCTCCGAGCAGTACTTC
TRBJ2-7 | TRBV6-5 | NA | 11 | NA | CASSPGEEQYF | TGTGCCAGCAGCCCGGGGGAGGAGCAGTACTTC
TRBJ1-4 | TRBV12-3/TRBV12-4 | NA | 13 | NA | CASSGQNNEKLFF | TGTGCCAGCAGCGGACAGAATAATGAAAAACTGTTTTTT
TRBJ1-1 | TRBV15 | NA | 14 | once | CATSTQGGETEAFF | TGTGCCACCAGCACCCAGGGAGGGGAAACTGAAGCTTTCTTT
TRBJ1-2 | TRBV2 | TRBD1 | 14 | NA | CASTMGQGALGYTF | TGTGCCAGCACGATGGGACAGGGGGCTCTGGGCTACACCTTC
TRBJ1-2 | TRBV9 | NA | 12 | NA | CASSRPGIGYTF | TGTGCCAGCAGCCGCCCGGGGATCGGCTACACCTTC
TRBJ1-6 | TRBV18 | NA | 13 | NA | CASSRQYNSPLHF | TGTGCCAGCTCACGACAGTATAATTCACCCCTCCACTTT
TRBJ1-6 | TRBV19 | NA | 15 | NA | CASSITGRSNSPLHF | TGTGCCAGTAGTATAACGGGACGGAGCAATTCACCCCTCCACTTT
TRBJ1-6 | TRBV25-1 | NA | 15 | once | CASSRTGVGNSPLHF | TGTGCCAGCAGTCGGACTGGGGTGGGTAATTCACCCCTCCACTTT
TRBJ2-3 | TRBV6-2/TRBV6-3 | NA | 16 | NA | CASSYDPLRGTDTQYF | TGTGCCAGCAGTTACGATCCGCTGAGGGGCACAGATACGCAGTATTTT
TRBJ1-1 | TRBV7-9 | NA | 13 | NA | CASLRHMNTEAFF | TGTGCCAGCCTCAGACACATGAACACTGAAGCTTTCTTT
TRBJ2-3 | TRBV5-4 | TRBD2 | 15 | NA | CASSLRGGGADTQYF | TGTGCCAGCAGCTTGCGCGGGGGAGGCGCAGATACGCAGTATTTT
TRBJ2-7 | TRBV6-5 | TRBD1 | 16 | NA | CASSYFRGPLSYEQYF | TGTGCCAGCAGTTACTTTAGGGGGCCCCTCTCCTACGAGCAGTACTTC
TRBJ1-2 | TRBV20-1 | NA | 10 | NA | CSARILGYTF | TGCAGTGCAAGAATCTTGGGCTACACCTTC
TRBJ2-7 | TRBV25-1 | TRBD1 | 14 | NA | CASSGDRGFYEQYF | TGTGCCAGCAGTGGGGACAGGGGCTTCTACGAGCAGTACTTC
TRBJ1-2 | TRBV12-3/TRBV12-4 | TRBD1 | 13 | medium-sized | CASSLGTGSGYTF | TGTGCCAGCAGTCTCGGGACAGGTTCTGGCTACACCTTC
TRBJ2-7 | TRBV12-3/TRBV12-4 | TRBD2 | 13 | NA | CASSHTSGGEQYF | TGTGCCAGCAGCCACACCTCGGGGGGCGAGCAGTACTTC